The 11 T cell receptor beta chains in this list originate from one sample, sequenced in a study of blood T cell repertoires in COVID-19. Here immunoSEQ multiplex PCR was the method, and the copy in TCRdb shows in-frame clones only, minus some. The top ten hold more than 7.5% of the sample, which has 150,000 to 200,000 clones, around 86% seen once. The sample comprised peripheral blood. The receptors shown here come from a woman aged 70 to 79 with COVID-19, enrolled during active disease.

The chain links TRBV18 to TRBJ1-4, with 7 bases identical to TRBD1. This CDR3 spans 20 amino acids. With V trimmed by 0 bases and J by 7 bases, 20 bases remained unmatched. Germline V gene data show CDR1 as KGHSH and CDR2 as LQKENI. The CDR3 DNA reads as TGTGCCAGCTCACCACCAAACCTTCAAGTAGACAGGGCTGGTAGTGAAAAACTGTTTTTT. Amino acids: CASSPPNLQVDRAGSEKLFF.

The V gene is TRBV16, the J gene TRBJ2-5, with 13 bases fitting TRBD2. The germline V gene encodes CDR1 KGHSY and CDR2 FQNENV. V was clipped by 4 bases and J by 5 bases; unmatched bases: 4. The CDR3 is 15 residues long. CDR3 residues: CASSRTSGRGETQYF. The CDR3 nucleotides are TGTGCCAGCAGCCGGACTAGCGGGAGAGGGGAGACCCAGTACTTC.

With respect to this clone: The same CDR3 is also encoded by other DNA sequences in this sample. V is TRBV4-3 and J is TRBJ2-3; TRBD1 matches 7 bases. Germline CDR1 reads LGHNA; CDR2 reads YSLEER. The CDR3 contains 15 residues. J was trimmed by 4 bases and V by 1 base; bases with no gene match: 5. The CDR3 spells CASSQGDRAADTQYF. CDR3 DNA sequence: TGCGCCAGCAGCCAAGGAGACAGGGCGGCAGATACGCAGTATTTT.

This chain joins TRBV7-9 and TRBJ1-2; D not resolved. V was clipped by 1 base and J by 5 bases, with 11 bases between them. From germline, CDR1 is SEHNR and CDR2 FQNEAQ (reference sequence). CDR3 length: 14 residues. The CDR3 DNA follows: TGTGCCAGCAGCTTAGGGGCAGGAAAATATGGCTACACCTTC. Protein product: CASSLGAGKYGYTF.

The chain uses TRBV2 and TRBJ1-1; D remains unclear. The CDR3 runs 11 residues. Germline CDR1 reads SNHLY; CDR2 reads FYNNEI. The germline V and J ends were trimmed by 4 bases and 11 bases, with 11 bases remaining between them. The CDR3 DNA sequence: TGTGCCAGCAGTGTAATCCGTCGGGCTTTCTTT. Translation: CASSVIRRAFF.

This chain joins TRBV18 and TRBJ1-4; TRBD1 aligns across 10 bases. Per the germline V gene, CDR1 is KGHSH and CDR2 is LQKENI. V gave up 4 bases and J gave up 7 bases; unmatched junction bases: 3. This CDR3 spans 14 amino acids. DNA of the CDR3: TGTGCCAGCTCACGGGGACAGGGGAGTGAAAAACTGTTTTTT. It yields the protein CASSRGQGSEKLFF.

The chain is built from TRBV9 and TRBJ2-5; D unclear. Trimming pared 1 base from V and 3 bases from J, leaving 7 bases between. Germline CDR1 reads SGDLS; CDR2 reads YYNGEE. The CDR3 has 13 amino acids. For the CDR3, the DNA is TGTGCCAGCAGCGTAAGTCCTAAAGAGACCCAGTACTTC. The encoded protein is CASSVSPKETQYF.

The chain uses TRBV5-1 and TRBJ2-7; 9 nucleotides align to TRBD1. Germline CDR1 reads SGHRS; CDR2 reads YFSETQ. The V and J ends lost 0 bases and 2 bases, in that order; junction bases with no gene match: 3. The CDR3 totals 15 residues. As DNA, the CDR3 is TGCGCCAGCAGCTTGGAGGGGACAGGGCCCTACGAGCAGTACTTC. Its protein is CASSLEGTGPYEQYF.

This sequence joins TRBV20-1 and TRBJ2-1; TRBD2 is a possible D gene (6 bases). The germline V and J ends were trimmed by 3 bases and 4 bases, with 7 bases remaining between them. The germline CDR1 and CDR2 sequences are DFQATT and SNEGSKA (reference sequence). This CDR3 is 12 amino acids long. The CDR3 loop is CSASRGYNEQFF. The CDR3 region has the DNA TGCAGTGCTAGTCGGGGGTACAATGAGCAGTTCTTC.

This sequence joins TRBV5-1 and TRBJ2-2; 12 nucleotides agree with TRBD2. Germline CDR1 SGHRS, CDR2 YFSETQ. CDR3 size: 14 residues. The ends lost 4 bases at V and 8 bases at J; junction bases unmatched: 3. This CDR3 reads CASSVGLAGGELFF. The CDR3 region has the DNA TGCGCCAGCAGCGTTGGACTAGCGGGAGGGGAGCTGTTTTTT.

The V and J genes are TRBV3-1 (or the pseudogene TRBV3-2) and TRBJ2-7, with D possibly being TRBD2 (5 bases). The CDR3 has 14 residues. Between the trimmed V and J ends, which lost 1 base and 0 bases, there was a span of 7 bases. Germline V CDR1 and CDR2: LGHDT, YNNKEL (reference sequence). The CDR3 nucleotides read TGTGCCAGCAGCCAAGCGAGGGTCTCCTACGAGCAGTACTTC. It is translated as CASSQARVSYEQYF.